The rows below give T cell receptor beta chains drawn from one sample of a study of T cells in Graves' hyperthyroidism and ophthalmopathy. TCRdb independently ran MiXCR on the multiplex PCR reads; one entry per CDR3 protein. The top ten hold more than 7.5% of the sample, which has fewer than 750,000 distinct CDR3 sequences, roughly 46% seen once. The sequencing input was peripheral blood or thyroid tissue (not recorded which). These receptors all stem from a woman aged 18-29 years with Graves' hyperthyroidism. Each CDR3 is given with its conserved first and last residue. The order of the fields is D gene, clone size, V gene, CDR3 protein. A D gene is named only where the DNA matches it firmly. Size values are once, few and many counts, or a class for expanded clones, and some rows have none.

>TRBD1|.|TRBV7-3
CASSSDRDQETQHF
>TRBD1|many|TRBV29-1
CSGGTGDPLYGYTF
>.|once|TRBV24-1
CATSGHSYQETQYF
>TRBD1|once|TRBV24-1
CATSDLGTATYF
>TRBD1|many|TRBV12-3/TRBV12-4
CASSLGQGWTGELFF
>.|many|TRBV2
CASSKDTNYGYTF
>TRBD2|many|TRBV20-1
CSAPRAGGPRNEQFF
>.|.|TRBV7-2
CVSSLATAVLRESNQPRHF
>TRBD2|many|TRBV5-1
CASSLALAGLNEQYF
>TRBD2|many|TRBV2
CASSVSGLAGRPWNYEQYF